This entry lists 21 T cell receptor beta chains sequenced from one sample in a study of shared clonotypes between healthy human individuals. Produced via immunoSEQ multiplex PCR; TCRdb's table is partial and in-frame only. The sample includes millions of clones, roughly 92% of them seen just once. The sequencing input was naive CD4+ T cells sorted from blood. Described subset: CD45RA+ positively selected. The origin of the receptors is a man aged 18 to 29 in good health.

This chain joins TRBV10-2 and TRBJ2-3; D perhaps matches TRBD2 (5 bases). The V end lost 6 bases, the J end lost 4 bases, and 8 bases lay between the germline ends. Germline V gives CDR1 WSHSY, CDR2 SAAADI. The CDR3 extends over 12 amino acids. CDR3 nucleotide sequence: TGCGCCAGCAGAGGAGGCCCAGATACGCAGTATTTT. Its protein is CASRGGPDTQYF.

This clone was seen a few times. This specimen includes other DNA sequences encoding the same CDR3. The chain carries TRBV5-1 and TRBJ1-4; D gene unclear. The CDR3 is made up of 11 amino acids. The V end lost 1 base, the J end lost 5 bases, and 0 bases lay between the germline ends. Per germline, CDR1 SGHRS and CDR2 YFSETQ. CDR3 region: CASSLNEKLFF. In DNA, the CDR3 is TGCGCCAGCAGCTTGAATGAAAAACTGTTTTTT.

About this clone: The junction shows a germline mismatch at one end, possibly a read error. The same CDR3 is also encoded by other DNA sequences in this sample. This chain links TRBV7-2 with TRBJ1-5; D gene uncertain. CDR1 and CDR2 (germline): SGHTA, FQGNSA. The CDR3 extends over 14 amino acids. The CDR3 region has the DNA TGTGCCAGCAGTTTAGTCCAGGGCAATCAGCCCCAGCATTTT. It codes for CASSLVQGNQPQHF. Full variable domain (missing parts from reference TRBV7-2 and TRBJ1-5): GAGVSQSPSNKVTEKGKDVELRCDPISGHTALYWYRQSLGQGLEFLIYFQGNSAPDKSGLPSDRFSAERTGGSVSTLTIQRTQQEDSAVYLCASSLVQGNQPQHFGDGTRLSIL.

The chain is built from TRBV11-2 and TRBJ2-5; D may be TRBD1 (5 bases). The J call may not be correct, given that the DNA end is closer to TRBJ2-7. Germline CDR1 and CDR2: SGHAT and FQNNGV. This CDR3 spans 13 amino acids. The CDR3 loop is CASSFTGSYEQYF. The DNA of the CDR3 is TGTGCCAGCAGCTTTACAGGTTCCTACGAGCAGTACTTC.

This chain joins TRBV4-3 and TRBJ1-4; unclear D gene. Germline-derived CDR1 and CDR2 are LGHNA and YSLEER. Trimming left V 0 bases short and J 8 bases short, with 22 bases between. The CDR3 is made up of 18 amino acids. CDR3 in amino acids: CASSQDSFSSGLSEKLFF. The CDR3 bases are TGCGCCAGCAGCCAAGATTCCTTTAGCTCTGGGTTGTCCGAAAAACTGTTTTTT.

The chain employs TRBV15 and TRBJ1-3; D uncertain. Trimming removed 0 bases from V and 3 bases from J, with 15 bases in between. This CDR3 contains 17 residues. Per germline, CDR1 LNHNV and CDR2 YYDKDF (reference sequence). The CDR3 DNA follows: TGTGCCACCAGCAGAGATTTGGCGGCTCTGTATGGAAACACCATATATTTT. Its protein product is CATSRDLAALYGNTIYF.

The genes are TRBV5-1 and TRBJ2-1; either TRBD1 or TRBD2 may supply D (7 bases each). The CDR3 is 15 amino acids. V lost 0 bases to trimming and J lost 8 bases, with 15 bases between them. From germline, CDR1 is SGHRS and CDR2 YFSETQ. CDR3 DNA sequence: TGCGCCAGCAGCTTGGCAGGGGGGGTTCATCATGAGCAGTTCTTC. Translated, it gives CASSLAGGVHHEQFF.

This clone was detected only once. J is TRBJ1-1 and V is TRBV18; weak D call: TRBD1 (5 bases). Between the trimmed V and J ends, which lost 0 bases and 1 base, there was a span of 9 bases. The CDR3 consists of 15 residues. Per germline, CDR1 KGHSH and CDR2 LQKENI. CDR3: CASSPPTAQNTEAFF. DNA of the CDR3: TGTGCCAGCTCACCACCGACAGCACAGAACACTGAAGCTTTCTTT.

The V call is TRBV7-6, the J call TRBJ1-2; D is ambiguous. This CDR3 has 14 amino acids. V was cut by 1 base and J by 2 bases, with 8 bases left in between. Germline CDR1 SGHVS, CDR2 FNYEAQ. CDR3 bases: TGTGCCAGCAGCTTAGATGATGGGAACTATGGCTACACCTTC. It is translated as CASSLDDGNYGYTF.

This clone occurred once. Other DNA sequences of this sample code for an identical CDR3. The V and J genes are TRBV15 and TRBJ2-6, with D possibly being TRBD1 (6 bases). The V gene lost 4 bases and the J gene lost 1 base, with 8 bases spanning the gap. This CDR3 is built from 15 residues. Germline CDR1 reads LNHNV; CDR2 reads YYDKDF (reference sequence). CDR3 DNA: TGTGCCACCAGCACCAGGGGATCTGGGGCCAACGTCCTGACTTTC. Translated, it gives CATSTRGSGANVLTF.

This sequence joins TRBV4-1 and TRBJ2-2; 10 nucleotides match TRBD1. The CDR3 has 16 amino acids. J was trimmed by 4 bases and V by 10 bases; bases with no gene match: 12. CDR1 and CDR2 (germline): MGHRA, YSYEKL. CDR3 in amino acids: CATSLGTGDGTGELFF. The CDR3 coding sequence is TGCGCCACTTCCCTCGGGACAGGGGACGGCACCGGGGAGCTGTTTTTT.

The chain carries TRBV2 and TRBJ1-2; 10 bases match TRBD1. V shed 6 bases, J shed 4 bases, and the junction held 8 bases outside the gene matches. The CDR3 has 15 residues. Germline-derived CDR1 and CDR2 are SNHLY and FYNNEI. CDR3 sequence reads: CASSEKDRGIYGYTF. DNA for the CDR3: TGTGCCAGCAGCGAGAAGGACAGGGGGATCTATGGCTACACCTTC.

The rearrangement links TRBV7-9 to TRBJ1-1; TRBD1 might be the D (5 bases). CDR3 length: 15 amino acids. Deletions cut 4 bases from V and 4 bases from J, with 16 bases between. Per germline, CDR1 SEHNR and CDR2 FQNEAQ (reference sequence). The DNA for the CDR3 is TGTGCCAGCAGCTGGGATTTTATTGGGGCCACTGAAGCTTTCTTT. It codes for CASSWDFIGATEAFF. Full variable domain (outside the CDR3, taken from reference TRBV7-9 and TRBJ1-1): DTGVSQNPRHKITKRGQNVTFRCDPISEHNRLYWYRQTLGQGPEFLTYFQNEAQLEKSRLLSDRFSAERPKGSFSTLEIQRTEQGDSAMYLCASSWDFIGATEAFFGQGTRLTVV.

CDR3 DNA: TGTGCCAGCAGCTTAGCGCAAGGATTAGGGACCCAGTACTTC. This sequence encodes CASSLAQGLGTQYF. The chain employs TRBV7-2 and TRBJ2-5; D is undetermined. This CDR3 contains 14 residues. V was shortened by 0 bases and J by 7 bases, with 12 bases between the two germline ends. From germline, CDR1 is SGHTA and CDR2 FQGNSA.

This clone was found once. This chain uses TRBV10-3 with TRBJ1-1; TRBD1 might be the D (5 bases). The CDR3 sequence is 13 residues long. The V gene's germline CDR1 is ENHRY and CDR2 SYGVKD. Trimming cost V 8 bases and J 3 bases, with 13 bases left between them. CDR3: CAISVGADTEAFF. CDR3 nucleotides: TGTGCCATCTCCGTCGGGGCGGACACTGAAGCTTTCTTT.

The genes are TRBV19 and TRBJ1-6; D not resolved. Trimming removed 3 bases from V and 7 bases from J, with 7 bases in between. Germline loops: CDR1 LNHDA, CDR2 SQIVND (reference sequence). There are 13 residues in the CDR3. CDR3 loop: CASSMERNSPLHF. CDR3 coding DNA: TGTGCCAGTAGTATGGAACGGAATTCACCCCTCCACTTT. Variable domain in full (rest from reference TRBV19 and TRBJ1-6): DGGITQSPKYLFRKEGQNVTLSCEQNLNHDAMYWYRQDPGQGLRLIYYSQIVNDFQKGDIAEGYSVSREKKESFPLTVTSAQKNPTAFYLCASSMERNSPLHFGNGTRLTVT.

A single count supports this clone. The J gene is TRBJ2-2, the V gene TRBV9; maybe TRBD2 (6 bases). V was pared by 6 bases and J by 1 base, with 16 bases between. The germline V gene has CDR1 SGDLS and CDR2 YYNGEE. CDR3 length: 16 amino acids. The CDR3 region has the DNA TGTGCCAGCACCCCCAGGGCTAGCGAGAACACCGGGGAGCTGTTTTTT. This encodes CASTPRASENTGELFF.

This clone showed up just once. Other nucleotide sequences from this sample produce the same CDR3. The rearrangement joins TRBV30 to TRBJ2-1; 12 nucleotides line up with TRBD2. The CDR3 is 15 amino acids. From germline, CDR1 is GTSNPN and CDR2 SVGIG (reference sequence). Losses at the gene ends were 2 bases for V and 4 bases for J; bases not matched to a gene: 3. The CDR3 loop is CAWSPGLAGYNEQFF. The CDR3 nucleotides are TGTGCCTGGAGTCCCGGACTAGCGGGATACAATGAGCAGTTCTTC.

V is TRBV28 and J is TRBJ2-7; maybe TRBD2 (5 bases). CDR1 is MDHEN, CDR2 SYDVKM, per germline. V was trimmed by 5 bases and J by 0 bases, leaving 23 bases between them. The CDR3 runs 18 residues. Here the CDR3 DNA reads TGTGCCAGCAGTCCGTCCCCCGGGATTCTGGGCGGCTCCTACGAGCAGTACTTC. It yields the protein CASSPSPGILGGSYEQYF.

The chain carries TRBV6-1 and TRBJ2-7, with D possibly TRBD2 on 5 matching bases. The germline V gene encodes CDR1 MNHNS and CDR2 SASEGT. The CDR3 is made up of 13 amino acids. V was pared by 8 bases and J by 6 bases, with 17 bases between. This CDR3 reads CASVRAAAGEQYF. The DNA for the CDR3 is TGTGCCAGCGTTCGAGCGGCGGCTGGCGAGCAGTACTTC.

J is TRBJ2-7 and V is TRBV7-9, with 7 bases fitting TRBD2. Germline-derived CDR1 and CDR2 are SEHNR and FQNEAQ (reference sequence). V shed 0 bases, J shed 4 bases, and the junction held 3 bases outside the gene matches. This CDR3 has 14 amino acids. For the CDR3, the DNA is TGTGCCAGCAGCTTAGCGGCGGGAGCGTACGAGCAGTACTTC. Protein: CASSLAAGAYEQYF.